Each of the 26 T cell receptor beta chains below was sequenced from the same sample in a study of spatial heterogeneity in lung cancer (dated by TCRdb to about 2019). General findings and caveats noted by the study authors: The tumor nonsynonymous mutation count correlated with the number of expanded alpha and beta TCRs within the tumor.

The library came from 5' RACE. The run used a NextSeq 500. TCRdb trimmed public reads at Q25 via fastp, called clones via MiXCR and kept in-frame beta chains. Duplicate CDR3 protein sequences are folded into a single record with the most common DNA and genes. The sample profile shows 25,000 to 30,000 distinct CDR3 sequences; just over 7% of them were found once. The ten largest clones add up to about 25% of the sample. These receptors have no known antigen. The sample's time point label, in plain terms: sample taken at primary tumor resection. The starting material was lung tumor tissue, obtained at surgery. The receptors originated from a male donor with early-stage non-small cell lung cancer.

This clonotype has only a few counts. The rearrangement links TRBV18 to TRBJ1-5, with a tentative D call TRBD1 (5 bases). The length of the CDR3 is 16 residues. Germline CDR1 is KGHSH and CDR2 is LQKENI. Deletions cut 6 bases from V and 3 bases from J, with 18 bases between. DNA of the CDR3: TGTGCCAGCTCCCTTCGACATGGGGCGCTCAATCAGCCCCAGCATTTT. Translated: CASSLRHGALNQPQHF.

This clonotype was seen more than once but under ten times. The chain is built from TRBV28 and TRBJ2-7; possible D gene TRBD2, 5 bases. V gave up 10 bases and J gave up 0 bases, with 16 bases separating them. CDR1 is MDHEN and CDR2 is SYDVKM in the germline V gene. This CDR3 contains 14 residues. CDR3: CATSDLPSSYEQYF. In DNA form, the CDR3 reads TGTGCCACTTCGGACTTACCGAGCTCCTACGAGCAGTACTTC.

The chain links TRBV20-1 to TRBJ1-1; the D gene is possibly TRBD1 (5 bases). CDR1 and CDR2 (germline): DFQATT, SNEGSKA (reference sequence). The CDR3 has 12 residues. Trimming cost V 3 bases and J 10 bases, with 15 bases left between them. The CDR3 spells CSASRGGEGAFF. In nucleotides, the CDR3 is TGCAGTGCTAGCCGAGGAGGGGAGGGAGCTTTCTTT.

This clonotype was observed at least ten times. This chain joins TRBV6-1 and TRBJ1-1; D gene ambiguous. CDR1 and CDR2 from the germline V gene are MNHNS and SASEGT. The CDR3 contains 15 residues. The V gene lost 2 bases and the J gene lost 6 bases, with 16 bases spanning the gap. This chain's CDR3 is CASSERQYQIAEAFF. Written as DNA, the CDR3 is TGTGCCAGCAGTGAACGGCAGTATCAAATCGCTGAAGCTTTCTTT.

This clonotype was observed a few times. V is TRBV7-2 and J is TRBJ1-3; D call uncertain. There are 15 residues in the CDR3. From germline, CDR1 is SGHTA and CDR2 FQGNSA. Trimming cost V 5 bases and J 0 bases, with 11 bases left between them. The CDR3 region has the DNA TGTGCCAGCAGCCCCTTCCTGAGCTCTGGAAACACCATATATTTT. It encodes CASSPFLSSGNTIYF.

Ten or more counts support this clonotype. V and J are TRBV2 and TRBJ1-5; D gene unclear. Trimming took 6 bases from V and 2 from J, leaving 14 bases between them. Per germline, CDR1 SNHLY and CDR2 FYNNEI. The CDR3 runs to 15 residues. The CDR3 loop is CASRVAGGGNQPQHF. In DNA, the CDR3 is TGTGCCAGCAGGGTCGCAGGCGGTGGCAATCAGCCCCAGCATTTT.

This clonotype counts as medium-sized (0.01 to 0.1%). The chain combines TRBV29-1 with TRBJ1-5, with a tentative D call TRBD1 (5 bases). The CDR3 contains 12 residues. Germline values: CDR1 SQVTM, CDR2 ANQGSEA. Trimming left V 4 bases short and J 6 bases short, with 10 bases between. CDR3 amino acids: CSVGGGSQPQHF. CDR3 nucleotide sequence: TGCAGCGTTGGGGGGGGAAGTCAGCCCCAGCATTTT.

A few counts support this clonotype. The J gene is TRBJ2-1, the V gene TRBV20-1; D might be TRBD1 (5 bases). Germline CDR1 DFQATT, CDR2 SNEGSKA (reference sequence). The CDR3 totals 14 residues. Trimming cost V 5 bases and J 5 bases, with 16 bases left between them. The CDR3 nucleotides read TGCAGTGCTTACCCACCAGCAGGGAACAATGAGCAGTTCTTC. Encoded protein: CSAYPPAGNNEQFF.

This clonotype was detected ten times or more. CDR3 amino acids: CSVERWGREDTQYF. CDR3 nucleotide sequence: TGCAGCGTTGAACGTTGGGGCAGGGAAGATACGCAGTATTTT. The J gene is TRBJ2-3, the V gene TRBV29-1; maybe TRBD1 (5 bases). Trimming removed 2 bases at V and 5 bases at J, with 14 bases between. The CDR3 is 14 amino acids. Germline CDR1 is SQVTM and CDR2 is ANQGSEA.

By share, this clonotype ranks as medium-sized. The rearrangement uses TRBV5-4 and TRBJ1-6; perhaps TRBD1 as D (6 bases). Germline lookup yields CDR1 SGHNT and CDR2 YYREEE (reference sequence). V gave up 0 bases and J gave up 9 bases, with 16 bases separating them. The CDR3 is 16 residues long. The CDR3 is CASSLDGAGVGSPLHF. The CDR3 DNA reads as TGTGCCAGCAGCTTGGACGGGGCAGGGGTTGGTTCACCCCTCCACTTT. Full variable domain (outside the CDR3, taken from reference TRBV5-4 and TRBJ1-6): ETGVTQSPTHLIKTRGQQVTLRCSSQSGHNTVSWYQQALGQGPQFIFQYYREEENGRGNFPPRFSGLQFPNYSSELNVNALELDDSALYLCASSLDGAGVGSPLHFGNGTRLTVT.

This clonotype was seen at least ten times. The genes are TRBV18 and TRBJ2-5; 10 bases are a match to TRBD1. The V segment lost 5 bases and the J segment 5 bases; nucleotides outside the gene matches: 5. Germline CDR1 is KGHSH and CDR2 is LQKENI. This CDR3 is built from 14 residues. The CDR3 DNA is TGTGCCAGCTCAAAGGACAGGGGGATTGAGACCCAGTACTTC. This translates into CASSKDRGIETQYF.

The rearrangement uses TRBV5-1 and TRBJ1-6; D remains ambiguous. V was pared by 0 bases and J by 8 bases, with 6 bases between. Germline loops: CDR1 SGHRS, CDR2 YFSETQ. This CDR3 is built from 13 residues. The CDR3 DNA is TGCGCCAGCAGCTTGGGGCAGGATTCACCCCTCCACTTT. Amino acids: CASSLGQDSPLHF.

V is TRBV4-2 and J is TRBJ2-3; 12 positions agree with TRBD2. CDR1 is LGHNA, CDR2 YNFKEQ, per germline. V lost 0 bases and J lost 2; bases outside the gene matches: 9. This CDR3 has 19 amino acids. CDR3 protein: CASSQDSGLAGGTTDTQYF. As DNA, the CDR3 is TGTGCCAGCAGCCAAGATAGCGGGCTAGCGGGGGGGACCACAGATACGCAGTATTTT.

The sample holds many counts of this clonotype. In DNA form, the CDR3 reads TGTGCCAGCAGCTCCGGGATTGGGGAGACCCAGTACTTC. Its protein product is CASSSGIGETQYF. This chain uses TRBV6-5 with TRBJ2-5, with D possibly being TRBD2 (5 bases). Trimming took off 6 bases at V and 5 bases at J, with 13 bases between the two ends. The CDR3 extends over 13 amino acids. CDR1 is MNHEY and CDR2 is SVGAGI in the germline V gene.

At least ten counts were recorded for this clonotype. The V call is TRBV20-1, the J call TRBJ1-1; a weak D match, TRBD1 (5 bases). Trimming took 2 bases from V and 5 from J, leaving 6 bases between them. The CDR3 has 11 amino acids. The V gene's germline CDR1 is DFQATT and CDR2 SNEGSKA (reference sequence). The CDR3 region is CSARQGTEAFF. The CDR3, as DNA: TGCAGTGCTAGACAGGGTACTGAAGCTTTCTTT.

The table lists this clonotype with many counts. The chain combines TRBV4-2 with TRBJ2-7, with 10 bases lining up with TRBD1. The trim removed 4 bases at V and 5 bases at J, leaving 8 bases unmatched. Per the germline V gene, CDR1 is LGHNA and CDR2 is YNFKEQ. CDR3 length: 15 residues. The chain's CDR3 is CASSPQRGTGDEQYF. For the CDR3, the DNA is TGTGCCAGCAGCCCTCAGCGTGGGACAGGGGACGAGCAGTACTTC.

In its sample, this clonotype was seen many times. The chain combines TRBV6-5 with TRBJ2-6; TRBD1 agrees at 8 bases. The V and J ends lost 3 bases and 0 bases, in that order; junction bases with no gene match: 7. Germline CDR1 is MNHEY and CDR2 is SVGAGI. This CDR3 spans 18 amino acids. This chain's CDR3 is CASSYIRQGSSGANVLTF. CDR3 in DNA: TGTGCCAGCAGTTATATAAGACAGGGGAGCTCTGGGGCCAACGTCCTGACTTTC.

The chain is built from TRBV7-3 and TRBJ2-6, with a possible D match to TRBD1 (5 bases). V was pared by 1 base and J by 0 bases, with 7 bases between. The CDR3 spans 16 residues. Per germline, CDR1 SGHTA and CDR2 FQGTGA. In DNA form, the CDR3 reads TGTGCCAGCAGCTTAATCAGGGCCTCTGGGGCCAACGTCCTGACTTTC. Translating it yields CASSLIRASGANVLTF.

This clonotype has only a few counts. The V gene is TRBV19, the J gene TRBJ2-7; possible D gene TRBD1, 6 bases. This CDR3 spans 14 amino acids. Germline V CDR1 and CDR2: LNHDA, SQIVND (reference sequence). V lost 4 bases to trimming and J lost 3 bases, with 13 bases between them. CDR3 region: CASSTQGFGYEQYF. Here the CDR3 DNA reads TGTGCCAGTAGTACCCAGGGGTTTGGCTACGAGCAGTACTTC.

At least ten counts were recorded for this clonotype. The chain has TRBV21-1 and TRBJ1-5; the DNA was not compared with TRBD1, the D call given in the table. TRBV21-1 is described as a pseudogene. The CDR3 sequence is 14 residues long. CDR3 DNA sequence: TGTGCCAGCTTGGGGACAGGGAACAATCAGCCCCAGCATTTT. Translation gives CASLGTGNNQPQHF.

This clonotype occurred many times. This rearrangement joins TRBV28 to TRBJ1-2; D is unresolved. V was pared by 6 bases and J by 0 bases, with 8 bases between. This CDR3 contains 13 residues. CDR1 MDHEN and CDR2 SYDVKM come from the germline V gene. This chain's CDR3 is CASSLNPNYGYTF. The DNA of the CDR3 is TGTGCCAGCAGCCTGAACCCTAACTATGGCTACACCTTC.

The sample holds many counts of this clonotype. Compared with germline, one end of the junction differs, possibly owing to a read error. The chain has TRBV28 and TRBJ1-5; D unclear. The CDR3 runs to 10 residues. Per germline, CDR1 MDHEN and CDR2 SYDVKM. Here the CDR3 DNA reads TGTGGCAGCGGCAATCAGCCCCAGCATTTT. It translates to CGSGNQPQHF.

This clonotype appeared a few times. The chain joins TRBV3-1 to TRBJ2-3; TRBD1 is a possible D gene (6 bases). Germline V CDR1 and CDR2: LGHDT, YNNKEL (reference sequence). V lost 1 base to trimming and J lost 0 bases, with 11 bases between them. This CDR3 has 16 residues. CDR3 protein: CASSQAGTISTDTQYF. Written as DNA, the CDR3 is TGTGCCAGCAGCCAAGCCGGGACAATTAGCACAGATACGCAGTATTTT.

For this clonotype: The junction does not match germline at one end; this may be a read error. The chain has TRBV4-1 and TRBJ2-1; no definite D call. The CDR3 sequence is 16 residues long. CDR1 is MGHRA and CDR2 is YSYEKL in the germline V gene. CDR3: CASSQSPTIEHNEQSF. CDR3 DNA: TGCGCCAGCAGCCAATCCCCGACCATAGAACACAATGAGCAGTCCTTC.

This clonotype was observed many times. This chain connects TRBV6-2 or TRBV6-3 to TRBJ1-2; D remains ambiguous. The germline gives CDR1 MNHEY, CDR2 SVGEGT. The V and J ends lost 4 bases and 0 bases respectively, with 9 bases between them. The CDR3 loop spans 14 amino acids. CDR3 coding DNA: TGTGCCAGCAGTTCTTGGCAGGCTAACTATGGCTACACCTTC. It yields the protein CASSSWQANYGYTF.

In its sample, this clonotype was seen many times. The chain couples TRBV9 to TRBJ2-7; 10 bases align to TRBD1. The germline CDR1 and CDR2 sequences are SGDLS and YYNGEE. This CDR3 region has 13 residues. V lost 6 bases and J lost 5; bases outside the gene matches: 5. CDR3: CASTGTGDNEQYF. DNA for the CDR3: TGTGCCAGCACGGGGACAGGGGATAACGAGCAGTACTTC.